This T cell receptor beta chain comes out of a study of blood T cell repertoires in COVID-19. Trimming cost V 1 base and J 0 bases, with 6 bases left between them. The CDR3 sequence is 14 residues long. In germline, CDR1 is LNHDA, CDR2 SQIVND (reference sequence). Clones were sequenced by immunoSEQ multiplex PCR, and TCRdb holds only the in-frame ones, with some missing. Found here are about 88,000 clones, around four fifths of them singletons; the top ten hold over 9.5%. The V call is TRBV19, the J call TRBJ1-1; TRBD1 is a possible D gene (5 bases). The receptor's source is a human donor in a cohort sampled during active COVID-19. The sample comprised peripheral blood. The CDR3 DNA reads as TGTGCCAGTAGTATAGCAGGGCTGAACACTGAAGCTTTCTTT. Translating gives CASSIAGLNTEAFF.